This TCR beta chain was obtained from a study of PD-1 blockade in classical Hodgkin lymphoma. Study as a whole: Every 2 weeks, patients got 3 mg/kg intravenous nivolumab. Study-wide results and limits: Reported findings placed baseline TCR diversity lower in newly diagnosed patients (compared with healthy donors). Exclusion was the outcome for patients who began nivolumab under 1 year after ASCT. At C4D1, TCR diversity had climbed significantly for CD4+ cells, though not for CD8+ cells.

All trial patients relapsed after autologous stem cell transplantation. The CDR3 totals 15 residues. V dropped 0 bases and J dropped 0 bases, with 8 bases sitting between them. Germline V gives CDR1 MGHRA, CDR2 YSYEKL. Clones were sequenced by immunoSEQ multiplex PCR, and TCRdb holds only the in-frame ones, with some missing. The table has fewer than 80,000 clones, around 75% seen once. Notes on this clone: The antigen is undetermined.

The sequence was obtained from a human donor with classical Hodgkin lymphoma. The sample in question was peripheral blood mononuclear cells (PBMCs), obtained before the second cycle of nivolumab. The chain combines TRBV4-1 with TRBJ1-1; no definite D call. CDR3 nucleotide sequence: TGCGCCAGCAGCCAAGACAGGAGCCTGAACACTGAAGCTTTCTTT. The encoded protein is CASSQDRSLNTEAFF.